This T cell receptor beta chain was documented in a study of CDR3 diversity in severe acne. MiXCR, applied by TCRdb to the PCR reads, yields one record per CDR3 protein. This sample carries more than 80,000 distinct CDR3 sequences, 45% to 55% of them seen once, and the ten largest clones take around a tenth. The germline V gene has CDR1 SEHNR and CDR2 FQNEAQ (reference sequence). J was trimmed by 2 bases and V by 4 bases; bases with no gene match: 4. The CDR3 is 14 residues long. Sequenced sample: blood. The chain uses TRBV7-9 and TRBJ2-5, with 7 positions matching TRBD1. This TCR was recovered from a male donor with severe acne vulgaris. The chain's CDR3 is CASSSTGQQETQYF. The DNA for the CDR3 is TGTGCCAGCAGCTCCACGGGACAGCAAGAGACCCAGTACTTC.